This entry lists 24 T cell receptor beta chains sequenced from one sample in a study of T cell responses to AZD1222 COVID-19 vaccine (dated by TCRdb to the early 2020s). The sample's time point label is to be understood as: baseline before first vaccination. Libraries came from the immunoSEQ multiplex PCR assay. The immuneACCESS repertoire file appears here via TCRdb, limited to in-frame rearrangements. These files lack a portion of the clones; in checked studies, under half of the deficit traces to unresolved V genes, and the cause of the others is not known. Counted in this sample were around 160,000 clones; 88% of them appeared once. The ten largest clonotypes hold less than 15% of the sample. This material consisted of peripheral blood, taken on day 0 of AZD1222 vaccination. The source of these receptors is an adult in good health.

This chain uses TRBV6-5 with TRBJ1-1; no clear D. The CDR3 is 13 residues long. The germline V and J ends were trimmed by 6 bases and 8 bases, with 16 bases remaining between them. Germline V CDR1 and CDR2: MNHEY, SVGAGI. CDR3 nucleotide sequence: TGTGCCAGCAGCCGCGGGATCGGTGCCGAAGCTTTCTTT. Encoded protein: CASSRGIGAEAFF.

This sequence joins TRBV12-1 and TRBJ2-5; the table's D call of TRBD1 was not tested on the DNA. TRBV12-1 represents a pseudogene. The CDR3 consists of 13 residues. The CDR3 nucleotides read TGTGCCAGCAGCTTTGATCCAGAATCGACCCAGTACTTC. Amino acid sequence: CASSFDPESTQYF.

The count of this clone is one. The chain recombines TRBV5-6 with TRBJ1-2; D call uncertain. V gave up 0 bases and J gave up 6 bases, with 6 bases separating them. CDR3 length equals 12 residues. The germline CDR1 and CDR2 sequences are SGHDT and YYEEEE. Here the CDR3 DNA reads TGTGCCAGCAGCTTGGTAAGTCATGGCTACACCTTC. Amino acids: CASSLVSHGYTF.

This chain joins TRBV2 and TRBJ2-1; D tentatively reads TRBD1 or TRBD2 (7 bases each). This CDR3 has 17 amino acids. Between the trimmed V and J ends, which lost 8 bases and 0 bases, there was a span of 20 bases. The germline gives CDR1 SNHLY, CDR2 FYNNEI. CDR3 amino acids: CASVRWGGQSSYNEQFF. In DNA form, the CDR3 reads TGTGCCAGCGTACGATGGGGGGGACAGAGCTCCTACAATGAGCAGTTCTTC.

The chain uses TRBV5-1 and TRBJ1-6, with D possibly TRBD1 on 5 matching bases. Trimming removed 0 bases from V and 8 bases from J, with 12 bases in between. CDR1 is SGHRS, CDR2 YFSETQ, per germline. The CDR3 sequence is 15 residues long. CDR3 region: CASSLVQGRHSPLHF. CDR3 coding DNA: TGCGCCAGCAGCTTGGTTCAGGGAAGACATTCACCCCTCCACTTT. The whole variable domain, filled in from reference TRBV5-1 and TRBJ1-6, reads KAGVTQTPRYLIKTRGQQVTLSCSPISGHRSVSWYQQTPGQGLQFLFEYFSETQRNKGNFPGRFSGRQFSNSRSEMNVSTLELGDSALYLCASSLVQGRHSPLHFGNGTRLTVT.

This clone was counted once. The chain couples TRBV7-8 to TRBJ2-1, with TRBD2 matching 7 bases. The germline CDR1 and CDR2 sequences are SGHVS and FQNEAQ. The CDR3 is 15 residues long. V was clipped by 6 bases and J by 0 bases; unmatched bases: 5. The CDR3 loop is CASRPSGSSYNEQFF. As DNA, the CDR3 is TGTGCCAGCAGACCTAGCGGAAGCTCCTACAATGAGCAGTTCTTC.

The rearrangement uses TRBV10-3 and TRBJ1-2, with 7 positions matching TRBD1. CDR1 is ENHRY, CDR2 SYGVKD, per germline. The CDR3 consists of 14 residues. Trimming removed 4 bases from V and 5 bases from J; junction bases left unmatched: 7. CDR3 loop: CAISAQTGRYGYTF. The CDR3 DNA is TGTGCCATCAGTGCCCAGACAGGGCGATATGGCTACACCTTC.

The V and J genes are TRBV5-4 and TRBJ1-5; D unresolved. The V gene lost 0 bases and the J gene lost 7 bases, with 5 bases spanning the gap. CDR3 length equals 12 residues. CDR1 is SGHNT and CDR2 is YYREEE in the germline V gene (reference sequence). CDR3 sequence: CASSLDMQPQHF. Written as DNA, the CDR3 is TGTGCCAGCAGCTTGGATATGCAGCCCCAGCATTTT. Full variable domain (rest looked up from reference TRBV5-4 and TRBJ1-5): ETGVTQSPTHLIKTRGQQVTLRCSSQSGHNTVSWYQQALGQGPQFIFQYYREEENGRGNFPPRFSGLQFPNYSSELNVNALELDDSALYLCASSLDMQPQHFGDGTRLSIL.

V and J are TRBV7-3 and TRBJ2-2; TRBD1 matches at 8 bases. Germline assignment: CDR1 SGHTA and CDR2 FQGTGA. The CDR3 totals 15 residues. V was clipped by 2 bases and J by 3 bases; unmatched bases: 2. The CDR3 DNA sequence: TGTGCCAGCAGCTTATACAGGGGGGACACCGGGGAGCTGTTTTTT. It specifies CASSLYRGDTGELFF.

The chain uses TRBV5-8 and TRBJ2-2; D is tentatively TRBD1 or TRBD2 (6 bases each). V was shortened by 0 bases and J by 4 bases, with 13 bases between the two germline ends. CDR3 length: 16 amino acids. CDR1 is SGHTS and CDR2 is YDEGEE in the germline V gene. CDR3 sequence: CASSLDWGASTGELFF. The CDR3 DNA reads TGTGCCAGCAGCTTGGATTGGGGGGCGAGCACCGGGGAGCTGTTTTTT.

The gene calls are TRBV5-1 and TRBJ2-7; a possible D gene is TRBD2 (5 bases). The V and J ends lost 0 bases and 2 bases respectively, with 15 bases between them. Germline CDR1 is SGHRS and CDR2 is YFSETQ. This CDR3 is built from 16 residues. The CDR3 region is CASSLATDWTPYEQYF. The CDR3 region has the DNA TGCGCCAGCAGCTTGGCCACGGACTGGACCCCCTACGAGCAGTACTTC.

This clone was picked up one time. The V gene is TRBV27, the J gene TRBJ2-7; 7 nucleotides agree with TRBD1. Germline CDR1 MNHEY, CDR2 SMNVEV (reference sequence). The J segment lost 2 bases and the V segment lost 0 bases, leaving 7 bases of the junction unmatched. CDR3 length: 16 residues. The CDR3 reads CASSLSGTEITYEQYF. The CDR3 region has the DNA TGTGCCAGCAGTTTATCGGGGACAGAAATTACCTACGAGCAGTACTTC.

The rearrangement joins TRBV10-3 to TRBJ1-2; no reliable D call. V was shortened by 2 bases and J by 8 bases, with 9 bases between the two germline ends. This CDR3 comprises 12 residues. In germline, CDR1 is ENHRY, CDR2 SYGVKD. CDR3 sequence: CAISEREEGYTF. The CDR3 DNA reads TGTGCCATCAGTGAGAGGGAGGAGGGCTACACCTTC.

This chain joins TRBV7-9 and TRBJ1-5, with 8 bases matching TRBD1. CDR3 length: 16 residues. V shed 1 base, J shed 7 bases, and the junction held 9 bases outside the gene matches. Germline CDR1 and CDR2: SEHNR and FQNEAQ (reference sequence). The CDR3 region is CASSLDQGAGLQPQHF. The CDR3 DNA reads as TGTGCCAGCAGCTTAGATCAGGGGGCGGGATTGCAGCCCCAGCATTTT.

This chain connects TRBV12-3 or TRBV12-4 to TRBJ1-2; D may be TRBD1 (6 bases). CDR3 length: 13 amino acids. V lost 6 bases and J lost 4, with 12 bases in between. This chain's CDR3 is CASRARGTYGYTF. The CDR3 DNA sequence: TGTGCCAGCAGGGCCAGGGGTACCTATGGCTACACCTTC.

V usage is TRBV12-3 or TRBV12-4 and J usage is TRBJ2-7; D ambiguous. CDR3 size: 13 residues. Trimming cost V 3 bases and J 3 bases, with 9 bases left between them. CDR3 DNA sequence: TGTGCCAGCAGTTTCTGGGGTAGCTACGAGCAGTACTTC. Amino acid sequence: CASSFWGSYEQYF.

The chain uses TRBV7-3 and TRBJ1-1; possible D gene TRBD1, 6 bases. The germline V gene encodes CDR1 SGHTA and CDR2 FQGTGA. The ends were cut back, 5 bases at V and 4 bases at J, with 14 bases in the middle. The CDR3 totals 14 residues. The CDR3 reads CASSTQGFGTEAFF. The CDR3 DNA reads as TGTGCCAGCAGCACCCAGGGGTTTGGCACTGAAGCTTTCTTT.

The rearrangement uses TRBV7-2 and TRBJ1-5; D is unresolved. The V gene lost 5 bases and the J gene lost 5 bases, with 16 bases spanning the gap. The CDR3 contains 15 residues. In germline, CDR1 is SGHTA, CDR2 FQGNSA. The CDR3 loop is CASSPWSGGDQPQHF. The CDR3 DNA reads as TGTGCCAGCAGCCCGTGGTCGGGTGGGGATCAGCCCCAGCATTTT.

The gene calls are TRBV11-2 and TRBJ2-7, with 7 bases that match TRBD2. CDR1 and CDR2 (germline): SGHAT, FQNNGV. V was pared by 7 bases and J by 3 bases, with 9 bases of the junction left unmatched. The length of the CDR3 is 14 residues. The CDR3 bases are TGTGCCAGCACGCGACTAGCAAACTACTACGAGCAGTACTTC. Protein product: CASTRLANYYEQYF. Variable domain in full (rest from reference TRBV11-2 and TRBJ2-7): EAGVAQSPRYKIIEKRQSVAFWCNPISGHATLYWYQQILGQGPKLLIQFQNNGVVDDSQLPKDRFSAERLKGVDSTLKIQPAKLEDSAVYLCASTRLANYYEQYFGPGTRLTVT.

The chain employs TRBV5-1 and TRBJ1-2; D uncertain. There are 15 residues in the CDR3. Germline V gives CDR1 SGHRS, CDR2 YFSETQ. The V end lost 4 bases, the J end lost 5 bases, and 18 bases lay between the germline ends. The DNA of the CDR3 is TGCGCCAGCAGCCACGACACCCACGGAGATTATGGCTACACCTTC. Its protein is CASSHDTHGDYGYTF.

The chain joins TRBV4-1 to TRBJ1-3; D is undetermined. This CDR3 spans 16 amino acids. The V end lost 0 bases, the J end lost 8 bases, and 17 bases lay between the germline ends. Germline V gene lookup returns CDR1 MGHRA and CDR2 YSYEKL. The CDR3 region has the DNA TGCGCCAGCAGCCAAGATTTGGGCGGGCACGGGGACACCATATATTTT. It encodes CASSQDLGGHGDTIYF.

The rearrangement joins TRBV5-1 to TRBJ2-3; 9 positions match TRBD2. The germline V gene has CDR1 SGHRS and CDR2 YFSETQ. With 3 bases clipped from V and 5 bases from J, the junction kept 10 bases outside the gene matches. This CDR3 spans 16 amino acids. The CDR3 DNA reads TGCGCCAGCAGCTCAACCAGACTAGCGGAAGGAGATACGCAGTATTTT. Its protein is CASSSTRLAEGDTQYF.

The rearrangement joins TRBV3-1 (or the pseudogene TRBV3-2) to TRBJ1-1; D ambiguous. CDR3 length: 13 amino acids. Trimming removed 0 bases at V and 7 bases at J, with 9 bases between. Germline V gene lookup returns CDR1 LGHDT and CDR2 YNNKEL (reference sequence). CDR3 DNA sequence: TGTGCCAGCAGCCAAGAACGCCGGTTTGAAGCTTTCTTT. Protein: CASSQERRFEAFF.

This chain uses TRBV7-2 with TRBJ2-1; TRBD2 agrees at 9 bases. Unmatched junction bases numbered 7, after V lost 3 bases and J lost 10 bases. CDR1 and CDR2 (germline): SGHTA, FQGNSA. The CDR3 is 14 amino acids. CDR3 in DNA: TGTGCCAGCAGCTTGGGACTAGCATCTGGGGAGCAGTTCTTC. Residues: CASSLGLASGEQFF.